This T cell receptor (beta chain) derives from a study of blood T cell repertoires in COVID-19. Study at large: Sample material is recorded as cDNA or gDNA derived from T cells, B-cell-depleted T cells, or PBMCs.

Germline assignment: CDR1 LGHNA and CDR2 YSLEER. There are 15 residues in the CDR3. Trimming stripped 0 bases from V and 0 bases from J, with 9 bases between. The sample holds one count of this clone. Profiling relied on immunoSEQ multiplex PCR, and the TCRdb table lists in-frame clones only, not all of them. The data show 85,000 to 120,000 clones, about nine tenths seen once. Sample: peripheral blood. The V and J genes are TRBV4-3 and TRBJ2-7, with a weak D call TRBD2 (5 bases). The TCR comes from a woman between 45 and 60 years old with COVID-19, enrolled during active disease. DNA for the CDR3: TGCGCCAGCAGCCAAGATTGGGAGAGCTCCTACGAGCAGTACTTC. The encoded protein is CASSQDWESSYEQYF.